Each of the 27 T cell receptor beta chains below was sequenced from the same sample in a study of yellow fever vaccine responses in identical twins. From the RT-PCR reads, TCRdb called clonotypes with MiXCR, one entry per CDR3 protein. The data show 9,000 to 13,000 distinct CDR3 sequences, over 65% seen once. The material sequenced was T cells from blood (PBMCs), unsorted or a sorted subset (not recorded which), taken before or after yellow fever vaccination (not recorded which). The receptors here all came from a woman aged 18-29 years who received the yellow fever vaccine.

This clonotype has more than one count but fewer than ten. The chain joins TRBV7-8 to TRBJ2-1, with TRBD1 identical over 7 bases. Germline V CDR1 and CDR2: SGHVS, FQNEAQ. Trimming at V came to 1 base and at J to 5 bases, leaving 5 bases not matched to a gene. The CDR3 has 15 amino acids. Here the CDR3 DNA reads TGTGCCAGCAGCTTAGGGACAGGATTTCACAATGAGCAGTTCTTC. Translating gives CASSLGTGFHNEQFF.

The chain carries TRBV20-1 and TRBJ2-3; the D is unclear. The V end lost 3 bases, the J end lost 2 bases, and 12 bases lay between the germline ends. Germline V gene lookup returns CDR1 DFQATT and CDR2 SNEGSKA (reference sequence). The CDR3 consists of 14 residues. Here the CDR3 DNA reads TGCAGTGCTAGTGCCAGCCTCAACACAGATACGCAGTATTTT. The encoded protein is CSASASLNTDTQYF.

The rearrangement links TRBV11-2 to TRBJ2-7, with D unresolved. Trimming stripped 3 bases from V and 2 bases from J, with 8 bases between. Per the germline V gene, CDR1 is SGHAT and CDR2 is FQNNGV. CDR3 length: 13 residues. CDR3: CASSLGPTYEQYV. The CDR3 bases are TGTGCCAGCAGCTTGGGTCCTACCTACGAGCAGTACGTC.

The chain couples TRBV12-1 to TRBJ2-7; the D call in the table, TRBD2, was not verified against the DNA. TRBV12-1 is recorded as a pseudogene. This CDR3 comprises 15 residues. In DNA, the CDR3 is TGTGCCAGCAGCTCCCGGACTGGGAACTCCTACGAGCAGTACTTC. Protein: CASSSRTGNSYEQYF.

The chain recombines TRBV29-1 with TRBJ1-1; D unclear. Germline CDR1 and CDR2: SQVTM and ANQGSEA. The CDR3 extends over 12 amino acids. Trimming removed 4 bases at V and 3 bases at J, with 9 bases between. The CDR3 region is CSVGGVDTEAFF. The CDR3 DNA sequence: TGCAGCGTTGGGGGAGTCGACACTGAAGCTTTCTTT.

This clonotype was observed a single time. One end of the junction does not line up with germline, which may come from a read error. The chain combines TRBV2 with TRBJ1-6; D is unresolved. CDR3 size: 14 residues. Germline assignment: CDR1 SNHLY and CDR2 FYNNEI. This CDR3 is CAGSASGYNSPLHF. Here the CDR3 DNA reads TGTGCCGGCAGTGCCTCAGGCTATAATTCACCCCTCCACTTT.

As regards this clonotype: One end of the junction fails to match germline, which may point to a read error. This sequence joins TRBV2 and TRBJ2-5, with a possible D match to TRBD1 (6 bases). The CDR3 spans 11 residues. Germline CDR1 is SNHLY and CDR2 is FYNNEI. CDR3 in DNA: TGTGCCAGCAGGGAAGGGGGGACCCAGTACTTC. It is translated as CASREGGTQYF.

The chain employs TRBV15 and TRBJ2-7, with 7 bases lining up with TRBD1. Trimming cost V 0 bases and J 0 bases; bases outside gene matches: 2. Germline V gene data show CDR1 as LNHNV and CDR2 as YYDKDF (reference sequence). CDR3 length: 15 residues. The chain's CDR3 is CATSRERDSSYEQYF. The CDR3 DNA reads TGTGCCACCAGCAGAGAACGGGACAGCTCCTACGAGCAGTACTTC.

The V gene is TRBV11-3, the J gene TRBJ1-6; D call uncertain. This CDR3 region has 13 residues. Germline CDR1 and CDR2: SGHNT and YENEEA. Trimming removed 2 bases from V and 7 bases from J, with 6 bases in between. The CDR3 spells CASSLNRNSPLHF. The CDR3 DNA reads as TGTGCCAGCAGCTTAAATAGGAATTCACCCCTCCACTTT.

This chain links TRBV7-9 with TRBJ2-1, with D possibly matching TRBD2 (5 bases). The CDR3 sequence is 13 residues long. V lost 4 bases, J lost 7 bases, and 11 bases lay in between. Germline CDR1 and CDR2: SEHNR and FQNEAQ (reference sequence). The CDR3 DNA is TGTGCCAGCAGCTCCGGGGTCTGGAATGAGCAGTTCTTC. Translated, it gives CASSSGVWNEQFF.

The CDR3 DNA sequence: TGTGCCAGCAGCCCGAGACTAGCGGGAGGAACCTACAATGAGCAGTTCTTC. Translated: CASSPRLAGGTYNEQFF. The chain uses TRBV4-2 and TRBJ2-1; 13 bases align to TRBD2. From germline, CDR1 is LGHNA and CDR2 YNFKEQ. CDR3 length: 17 amino acids. Trimming cost V 4 bases and J 2 bases; bases outside gene matches: 5.

CDR3 sequence reads: CASSSPSAGNYGYTF. Here the CDR3 DNA reads TGTGCCAGCAGCTCCCCCTCTGCAGGCAACTATGGCTACACCTTC. The V call is TRBV12-3 or TRBV12-4, the J call TRBJ1-2; D unclear. With 6 bases removed from V and 2 bases from J, the gap between germline ends came to 16 bases. The CDR3 is made up of 15 amino acids.

The CDR3 spells CASSLTGITDTQYF. For the CDR3, the DNA is TGTGCCAGCAGCTTAACAGGGATCACAGATACGCAGTATTTT. The chain recombines TRBV7-6 with TRBJ2-3; a weak D match, TRBD1 (6 bases). The CDR3 totals 14 residues. V was shortened by 2 bases and J by 2 bases, with 8 bases between the two germline ends. Germline CDR1 reads SGHVS; CDR2 reads FNYEAQ.

This sequence joins TRBV20-1 and TRBJ1-4, with a tentative D call TRBD1 (5 bases). The CDR3 extends over 11 amino acids. Germline loops: CDR1 DFQATT, CDR2 SNEGSKA (reference sequence). Trimming stripped 5 bases from V and 8 bases from J, with 9 bases between. This chain's CDR3 is CSAFRDEKLFF. In DNA, the CDR3 is TGCAGTGCTTTCAGGGACGAAAAACTGTTTTTT.

In DNA, the CDR3 is TGTGCCAGCTCACCATGGGGTACTTGGGGTGATAGCACTGAAGCTTTCTTT. It specifies CASSPWGTWGDSTEAFF. The chain combines TRBV18 with TRBJ1-1; no firm D call. Between the trimmed V and J ends, which lost 2 bases and 4 bases, there was a span of 20 bases. The germline V gene encodes CDR1 KGHSH and CDR2 LQKENI. The CDR3 extends over 17 amino acids.

The chain's CDR3 is CASSLQPENYGYTF. DNA of the CDR3: TGCGCCAGCAGCTTGCAGCCAGAAAACTATGGCTACACCTTC. The chain carries TRBV5-1 and TRBJ1-2; no firm D call. This CDR3 spans 14 amino acids. Germline V gene sequence: CDR1 SGHRS, CDR2 YFSETQ. Trimming removed 1 base from V and 2 bases from J, with 9 bases in between. Looking up the rest from reference TRBV5-1 and TRBJ1-2 gives the full variable domain: KAGVTQTPRYLIKTRGQQVTLSCSPISGHRSVSWYQQTPGQGLQFLFEYFSETQRNKGNFPGRFSGRQFSNSRSEMNVSTLELGDSALYLCASSLQPENYGYTFGSGTRLTVV.

The gene calls are TRBV2 and TRBJ1-1; TRBD1 matches at 8 bases. CDR1 and CDR2 from the germline V gene are SNHLY and FYNNEI. CDR3 size: 15 residues. V gave up 1 base and J gave up 4 bases; unmatched junction bases: 5. As DNA, the CDR3 is TGTGCCAGCAGTGAAGGGACAGGGAGGGGCACTGAAGCTTTCTTT. Translated, it gives CASSEGTGRGTEAFF. The full variable domain, rest sourced from reference TRBV2 and TRBJ1-1, is EPEVTQTPSHQVTQMGQEVILRCVPISNHLYFYWYRQILGQKVEFLVSFYNNEISEKSEIFDDQFSVERPDGSNFTLKIRSTKLEDSAMYFCASSEGTGRGTEAFFGQGTRLTVV.

V gene TRBV7-7 combines with J gene TRBJ1-5; no clear D gene. The V end lost 3 bases, the J end lost 4 bases, and 7 bases lay between the germline ends. CDR1 SSHAT and CDR2 FNYEAQ come from the germline V gene (reference sequence). The CDR3 contains 13 residues. The CDR3 region has the DNA TGTGCCAGCAGCTTGTCGAGAAATCAGCCCCAGCATTTT. Translation gives CASSLSRNQPQHF.

V usage is TRBV5-5 and J usage is TRBJ1-2; 7 bases agree with TRBD1. J gave up 7 bases and V 4 bases, and 7 bases lay outside the gene matches. CDR1 is SGHKS, CDR2 YYEKEE, per germline (reference sequence). The CDR3 is made up of 13 amino acids. The CDR3 reads CASSPDRVSGYTF. The CDR3 bases are TGTGCCAGCAGCCCCGACAGGGTTTCTGGCTACACCTTC.

The genes are TRBV19 and TRBJ2-7; 9 bases match TRBD1. CDR1 is LNHDA, CDR2 SQIVND, per germline (reference sequence). The CDR3 extends over 15 amino acids. J lost 2 bases, V lost 5 bases, and 7 bases had no gene match. This chain's CDR3 is CASSSLTGGTYEQYF. The DNA of the CDR3 is TGTGCCAGTAGTTCATTGACAGGGGGGACCTACGAGCAGTACTTC.

In its sample, this clonotype was seen a few times. The V gene is TRBV5-1, the J gene TRBJ2-7; 9 nucleotides match TRBD2. Germline V lookup: CDR1 SGHRS, CDR2 YFSETQ. V shed 1 base, J shed 5 bases, and the junction held 13 bases outside the gene matches. The CDR3 runs to 17 residues. The CDR3 bases are TGCGCCAGCAGCTTGAGGCTAGCGGGGAGGGGGAATGACGAGCAGTACTTC. Its translation is CASSLRLAGRGNDEQYF.

The V call is TRBV28, the J call TRBJ2-7; TRBD1 matches at 8 bases. Per the germline V gene, CDR1 is MDHEN and CDR2 is SYDVKM. Trimming removed 4 bases from V and 2 bases from J; junction bases left unmatched: 7. This CDR3 region has 15 residues. Written as DNA, the CDR3 is TGTGCCAGCAGTTCGTCCGGGACAGGTACCTACGAGCAGTACGTC. It translates to CASSSSGTGTYEQYV.

This chain uses TRBV13 with TRBJ2-1; 9 positions agree with TRBD1. This CDR3 region has 15 residues. J lost 3 bases, V lost 6 bases, and 6 bases had no gene match. Germline-derived CDR1 and CDR2 are PRHDT and FYEKMQ (reference sequence). In DNA, the CDR3 is TGTGCCAGCAGGCCCGGGACAGGGATCTACAATGAGCAGTTCTTC. This codes for CASRPGTGIYNEQFF. Full variable domain (remainder filled in from reference TRBV13 and TRBJ2-1): AAGVIQSPRHLIKEKRETATLKCYPIPRHDTVYWYQQGPGQDPQFLISFYEKMQSDKGSIPDRFSAQQFSDYHSELNMSSLELGDSALYFCASRPGTGIYNEQFFGPGTRLTVL.

This clonotype was counted only a few times. The chain joins TRBV11-1 to TRBJ2-3; D gene unclear. CDR1 and CDR2 (germline): SGHAT, FQDESV (reference sequence). This CDR3 has 12 amino acids. V shed 0 bases and J shed 2 bases, with 0 bases lying between them. The CDR3 bases are TGTGCCAGCAGCTTAGCCACAGATACGCAGTATTTT. This translates into CASSLATDTQYF. The whole variable domain, filled in from reference TRBV11-1 and TRBJ2-3, reads EAEVAQSPRYKITEKSQAVAFWCDPISGHATLYWYRQILGQGPELLVQFQDESVVDDSQLPKDRFSAERLKGVDSTLKIQPAELGDSAMYLCASSLATDTQYFGPGTRLTVL.

This chain joins TRBV7-3 and TRBJ1-1; no definite D call. The CDR3 contains 13 residues. With 3 bases removed from V and 1 base from J, the gap between germline ends came to 6 bases. Looked up from germline, CDR1 is SGHTA and CDR2 is FQGTGA. The CDR3 region has the DNA TGTGCCAGCAGCTTTCAAGAGAACACTGAAGCTTTCTTT. It codes for CASSFQENTEAFF. The complete variable domain, with remaining parts taken from reference TRBV7-3 and TRBJ1-1, reads GAGVSQTPSNKVTEKGKYVELRCDPISGHTALYWYRQSLGQGPEFLIYFQGTGAADDSGLPNDRFFAVRPEGSVSTLKIQRTERGDSAVYLCASSFQENTEAFFGQGTRLTVV.

CDR3 nucleotides: TGCAGCGTGCAGGCCGGGACGGTGAATGAAAAACTGTTTTTT. This gives the protein CSVQAGTVNEKLFF. V gene TRBV29-1 combines with J gene TRBJ1-4; D may be TRBD1 (5 bases). The CDR3 sequence is 14 residues long. V was cut by 6 bases and J by 5 bases, with 16 bases left in between. Germline V gives CDR1 SQVTM, CDR2 ANQGSEA.

The genes are TRBV5-1 and TRBJ1-6; D unresolved. The germline gives CDR1 SGHRS, CDR2 YFSETQ. V was shortened by 4 bases and J by 7 bases, with 12 bases between the two germline ends. This CDR3 contains 14 residues. The CDR3 DNA is TGCGCCAGCAGCCCCTGGGGAAACAATTCACCCCTCCACTTT. Translated: CASSPWGNNSPLHF.